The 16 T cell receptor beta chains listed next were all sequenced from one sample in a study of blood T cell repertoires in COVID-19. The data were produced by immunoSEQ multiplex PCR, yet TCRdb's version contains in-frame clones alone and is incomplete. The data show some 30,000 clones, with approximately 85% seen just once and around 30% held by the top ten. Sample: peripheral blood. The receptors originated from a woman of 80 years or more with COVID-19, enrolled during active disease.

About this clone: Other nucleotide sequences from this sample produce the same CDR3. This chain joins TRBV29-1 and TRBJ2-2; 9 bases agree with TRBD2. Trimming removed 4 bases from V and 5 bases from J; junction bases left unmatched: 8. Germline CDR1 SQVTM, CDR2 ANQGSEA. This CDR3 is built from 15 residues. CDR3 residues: CSVVRGGAGTGELFF. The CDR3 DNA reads TGCAGCGTTGTGCGCGGGGGGGCAGGTACCGGGGAGCTGTTTTTT.

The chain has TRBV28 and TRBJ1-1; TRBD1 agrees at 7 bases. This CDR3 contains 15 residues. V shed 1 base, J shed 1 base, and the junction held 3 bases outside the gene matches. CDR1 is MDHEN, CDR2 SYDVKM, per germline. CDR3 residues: CASSLLGQANTEAFF. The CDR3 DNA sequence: TGTGCCAGCAGTTTATTAGGACAGGCGAACACTGAAGCTTTCTTT.

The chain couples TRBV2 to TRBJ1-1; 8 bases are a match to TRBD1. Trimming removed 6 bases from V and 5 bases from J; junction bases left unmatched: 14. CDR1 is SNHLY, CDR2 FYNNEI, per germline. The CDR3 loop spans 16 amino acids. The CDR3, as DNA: TGTGCCAGCAGAGCCGGGACAGGAGGAGGAAATACTGAAGCTTTCTTT. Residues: CASRAGTGGGNTEAFF. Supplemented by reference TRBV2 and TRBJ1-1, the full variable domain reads EPEVTQTPSHQVTQMGQEVILRCVPISNHLYFYWYRQILGQKVEFLVSFYNNEISEKSEIFDDQFSVERPDGSNFTLKIRSTKLEDSAMYFCASRAGTGGGNTEAFFGQGTRLTVV.

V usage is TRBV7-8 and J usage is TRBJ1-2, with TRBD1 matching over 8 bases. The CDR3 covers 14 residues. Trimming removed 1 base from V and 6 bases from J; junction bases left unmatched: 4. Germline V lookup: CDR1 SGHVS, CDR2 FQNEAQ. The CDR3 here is CASSLETGVDGYTF. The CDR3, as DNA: TGTGCCAGCAGCTTAGAGACAGGGGTTGATGGCTACACCTTC.

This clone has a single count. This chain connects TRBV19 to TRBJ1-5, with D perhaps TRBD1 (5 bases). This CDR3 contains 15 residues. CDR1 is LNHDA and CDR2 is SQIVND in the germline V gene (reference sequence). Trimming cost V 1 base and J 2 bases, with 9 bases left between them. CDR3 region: CASSIVSGGNQPQHF. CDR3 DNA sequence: TGTGCCAGTAGTATAGTGTCGGGGGGCAATCAGCCCCAGCATTTT.

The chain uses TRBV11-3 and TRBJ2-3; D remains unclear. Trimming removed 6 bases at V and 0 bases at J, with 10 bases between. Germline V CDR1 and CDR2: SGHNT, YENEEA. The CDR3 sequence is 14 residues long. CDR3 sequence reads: CASSRLESTDTQYF. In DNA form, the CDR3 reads TGTGCCAGCAGTAGACTCGAAAGCACAGATACGCAGTATTTT.

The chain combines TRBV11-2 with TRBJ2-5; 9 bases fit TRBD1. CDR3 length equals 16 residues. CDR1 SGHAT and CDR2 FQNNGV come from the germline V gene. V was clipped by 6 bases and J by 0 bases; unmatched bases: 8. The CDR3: CASSQGTGLDQETQYF. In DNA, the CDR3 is TGTGCCAGCAGTCAGGGGACAGGGCTTGACCAAGAGACCCAGTACTTC.

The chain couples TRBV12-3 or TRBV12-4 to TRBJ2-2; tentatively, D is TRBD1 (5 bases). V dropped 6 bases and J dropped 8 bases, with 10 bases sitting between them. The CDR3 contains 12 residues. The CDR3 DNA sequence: TGTGCCAGCAGGATCAGGGTGGGGGAGCTGTTTTTT. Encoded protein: CASRIRVGELFF.

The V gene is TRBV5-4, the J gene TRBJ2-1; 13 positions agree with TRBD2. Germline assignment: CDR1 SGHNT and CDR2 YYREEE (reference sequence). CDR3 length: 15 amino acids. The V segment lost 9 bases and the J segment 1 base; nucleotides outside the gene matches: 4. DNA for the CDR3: TGTGCCACCGGGACTAGCGGGGCTTCCTACAATGAGCAGTTCTTC. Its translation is CATGTSGASYNEQFF.

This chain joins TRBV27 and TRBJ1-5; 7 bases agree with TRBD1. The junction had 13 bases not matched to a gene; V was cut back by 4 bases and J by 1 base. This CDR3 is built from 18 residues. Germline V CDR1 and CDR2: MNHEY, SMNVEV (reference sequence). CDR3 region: CASSSTNIGTASNQPQHF. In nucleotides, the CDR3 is TGTGCCAGCAGTTCCACAAACATCGGGACAGCGAGCAATCAGCCCCAGCATTTT.

The CDR3 region is CASSPGTLKTQYF. The CDR3 nucleotides are TGTGCCAGCAGTCCCGGGACACTGAAGACCCAGTACTTC. The chain employs TRBV12-3 or TRBV12-4 and TRBJ2-5; a possible D gene is TRBD1 (6 bases). V was cut by 5 bases and J by 6 bases, with 13 bases left in between. The CDR3 sequence is 13 residues long.

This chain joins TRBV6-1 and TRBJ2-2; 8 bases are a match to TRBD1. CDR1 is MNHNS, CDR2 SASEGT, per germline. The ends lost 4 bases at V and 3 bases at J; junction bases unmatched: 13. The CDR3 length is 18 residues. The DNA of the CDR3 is TGTGCCAGCAGTGCCAAACCCCGACAGGGGAGTGACACCGGGGAGCTGTTTTTT. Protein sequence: CASSAKPRQGSDTGELFF.

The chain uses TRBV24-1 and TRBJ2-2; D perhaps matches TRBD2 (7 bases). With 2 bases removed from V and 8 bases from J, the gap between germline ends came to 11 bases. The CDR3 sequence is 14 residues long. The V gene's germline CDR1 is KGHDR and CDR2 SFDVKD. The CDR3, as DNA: TGTGCCACCAGTGATTCGGGGGGCAGTGGGGAGCTGTTTTTT. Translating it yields CATSDSGGSGELFF.

This CDR3 is CAWQEGVVSPLHF. DNA for the CDR3: TGTGCCTGGCAAGAGGGGGTTGTTTCACCCCTCCACTTT. The V call is TRBV30, the J call TRBJ1-6; the D gene is possibly TRBD1 (6 bases). Germline V gives CDR1 GTSNPN, CDR2 SVGIG (reference sequence). CDR3 length: 13 residues. V was trimmed by 5 bases and J by 9 bases, leaving 14 bases between them.

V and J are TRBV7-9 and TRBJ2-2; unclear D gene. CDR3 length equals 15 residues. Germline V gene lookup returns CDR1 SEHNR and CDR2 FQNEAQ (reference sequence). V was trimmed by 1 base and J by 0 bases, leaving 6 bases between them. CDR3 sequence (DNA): TGTGCCAGCAGCTTAGGGCTGACGAACACCGGGGAGCTGTTTTTT. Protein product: CASSLGLTNTGELFF.

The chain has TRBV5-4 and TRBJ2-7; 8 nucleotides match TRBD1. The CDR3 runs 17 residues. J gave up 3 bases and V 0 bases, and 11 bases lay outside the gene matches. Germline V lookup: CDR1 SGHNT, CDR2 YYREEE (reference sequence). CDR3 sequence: CASSLDRRQGFGYEQYF. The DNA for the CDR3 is TGTGCCAGCAGCTTGGACCGTAGACAGGGGTTTGGCTACGAGCAGTACTTC.